This is a list of T cell receptor beta chains from one sample in a study of T cell repertoires in cytomegalovirus infection. One entry per CDR3 protein, called by TCRdb with MiXCR from the reads. The table records approximately 140,000 distinct CDR3 sequences, about 10% of them present only once. Sequencing was done on a sample of PBMCs. The receptors derive from a human donor in good health (CMV status not recorded). Some clones in this sample may be carry-over from other donors' samples. The CDR3 runs from the conserved cysteine through the conserved F or W. The D gene is left open where the match is weak. Clone size is stated in some rows and not others, as once, few, many or a class when expanded.

D gene: NA
J gene: TRBJ2-3
V gene: TRBV14
clone size: few
CDR3 DNA: TGTGCCAGCAGCCAAGACGAGTACGGGGGGCCCACAGATACGCAGTATTTT
CDR3 protein: CASSQDEYGGPTDTQYF

D gene: NA
J gene: TRBJ1-4
V gene: TRBV6-6
clone size: NA
CDR3 DNA: TGTGCCAGCAGACGGAGCCTTAATGAAAAACTGTTTTTT
CDR3 protein: CASRRSLNEKLFF

D gene: NA
J gene: TRBJ1-1
V gene: TRBV6-1
clone size: many
CDR3 DNA: TGTGCCAGCAGTGAAAGCTTTGGCACTGAAGCTTTCTTT
CDR3 protein: CASSESFGTEAFF

D gene: NA
J gene: TRBJ2-2
V gene: TRBV19
clone size: many
CDR3 DNA: TGTGCCAGTAGCTTATCGGTCGGGGAGCTGTTTTTT
CDR3 protein: CASSLSVGELFF

D gene: NA
J gene: TRBJ2-5
V gene: TRBV2
clone size: many
CDR3 DNA: TGTGCCAGCAGTGAAGATCTCGGACTGCAAGAGACCCAGTACTTC
CDR3 protein: CASSEDLGLQETQYF

D gene: TRBD1
J gene: TRBJ1-4
V gene: TRBV7-2
clone size: many
CDR3 DNA: TGTGCCAGCAGCCGTGGACAGGCCGAAAAACTGTTTTTT
CDR3 protein: CASSRGQAEKLFF

D gene: TRBD1
J gene: TRBJ1-4
V gene: TRBV20-1
clone size: few
CDR3 DNA: TGCAGTGCTAGGGACAGGGGAGGGGAAAAACTGTTTTTT
CDR3 protein: CSARDRGGEKLFF

D gene: NA
J gene: TRBJ2-3
V gene: TRBV20-1
clone size: NA
CDR3 DNA: TGCAGTGCTATGGGGGGAGCGGCAAGCACAGATACGCAGTATTTT
CDR3 protein: CSAMGGAASTDTQYF

D gene: NA
J gene: TRBJ1-2
V gene: TRBV7-4
clone size: NA
CDR3 DNA: TGTGCCAGCAGCAAGACACGAAACTATGGCTACACCTTC
CDR3 protein: CASSKTRNYGYTF

D gene: NA
J gene: TRBJ1-1
V gene: TRBV29-1
clone size: NA
CDR3 DNA: TGCAGCGTAGCCGTCCAAGCAGGCGGCACTGAAGCTTTCTTT
CDR3 protein: CSVAVQAGGTEAFF

D gene: NA
J gene: TRBJ2-7
V gene: TRBV5-1
clone size: NA
CDR3 DNA: TGCGCCAGCAGCCCGGCCGTTATACAATACGAGCAGTACTTC
CDR3 protein: CASSPAVIQYEQYF